This T cell receptor (beta chain) was observed in a study of cytomegalovirus exposure and HLA in healthy donors. Across the study: It was reported in a later analysis that the approximately 120 validation repertoires used the same platform as the 666 first-cohort repertoires.

TCRdb's copy holds only in-frame clones and misses some; the assay was immunoSEQ multiplex PCR. Of about 170,000 clones listed, around nine tenths were seen once; the top ten hold roughly 2.5%. Study-wide results and caveats: Associated with cytomegalovirus, according to the listing, were fewer than 200 TCR beta chains. As was reported, the classifier diagnosed cytomegalovirus status with high specificity and sensitivity. Within the 120 validation repertoires, first-cohort TCR clusters tended to co-occur, according to a later analysis.

This clone appeared a few times. The antigen is not known. The CDR3 is made up of 13 amino acids. Trimming took off 6 bases at V and 6 bases at J, with 12 bases between the two ends. The germline CDR1 and CDR2 sequences are SNHLY and FYNNEI. Sample: PBMCs. This TCR derives from a young man in good health and CMV-seropositive. The rearrangement joins TRBV2 to TRBJ1-5; D not certain. The CDR3 nucleotides are TGTGCCAGCAGGGAGAGGGAAGGTCAGCCCCAGCATTTT. Its translation: CASREREGQPQHF.